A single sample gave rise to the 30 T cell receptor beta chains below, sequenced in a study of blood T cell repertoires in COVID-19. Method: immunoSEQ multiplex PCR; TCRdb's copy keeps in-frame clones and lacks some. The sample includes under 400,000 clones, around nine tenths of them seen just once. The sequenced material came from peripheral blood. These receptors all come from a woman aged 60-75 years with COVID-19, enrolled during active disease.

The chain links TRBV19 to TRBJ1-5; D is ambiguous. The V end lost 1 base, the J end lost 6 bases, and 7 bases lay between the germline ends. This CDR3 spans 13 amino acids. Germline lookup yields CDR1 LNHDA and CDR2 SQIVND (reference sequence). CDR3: CASSIVTAQPQHF. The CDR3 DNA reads TGTGCCAGTAGTATAGTAACAGCTCAGCCCCAGCATTTT.

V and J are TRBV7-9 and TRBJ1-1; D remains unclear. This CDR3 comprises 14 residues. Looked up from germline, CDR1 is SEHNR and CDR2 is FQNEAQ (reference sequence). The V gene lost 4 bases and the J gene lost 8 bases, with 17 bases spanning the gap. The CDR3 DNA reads TGTGCCAGCAGCTCCCTCCGAACTAACTCCGAAGCTTTCTTT. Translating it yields CASSSLRTNSEAFF.

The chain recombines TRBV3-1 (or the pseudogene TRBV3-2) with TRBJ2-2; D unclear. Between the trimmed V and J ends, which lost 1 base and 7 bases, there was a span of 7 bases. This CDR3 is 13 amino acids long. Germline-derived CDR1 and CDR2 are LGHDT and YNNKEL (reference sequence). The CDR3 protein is CASSQAERGELFF. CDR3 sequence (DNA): TGTGCCAGCAGCCAAGCAGAACGCGGGGAGCTGTTTTTT.

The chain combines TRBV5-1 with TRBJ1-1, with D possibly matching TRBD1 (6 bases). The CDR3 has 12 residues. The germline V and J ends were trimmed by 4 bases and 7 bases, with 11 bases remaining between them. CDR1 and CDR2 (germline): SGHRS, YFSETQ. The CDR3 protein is CASSPDSLEAFF. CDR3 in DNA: TGCGCCAGCAGCCCGGACAGCCTTGAAGCTTTCTTT.

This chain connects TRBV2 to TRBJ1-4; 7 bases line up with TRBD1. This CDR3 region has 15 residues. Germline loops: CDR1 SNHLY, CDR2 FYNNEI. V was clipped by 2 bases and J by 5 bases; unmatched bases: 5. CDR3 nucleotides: TGTGCCAGCAGTGAAACAGGGACAGAGAATGAAAAACTGTTTTTT. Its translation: CASSETGTENEKLFF.

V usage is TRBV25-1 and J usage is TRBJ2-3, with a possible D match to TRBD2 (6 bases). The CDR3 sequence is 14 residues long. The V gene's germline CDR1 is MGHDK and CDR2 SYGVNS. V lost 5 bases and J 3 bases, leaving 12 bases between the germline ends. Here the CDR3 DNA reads TGTGCCAGCAGTTACGGAGGGAAGACAGATACGCAGTATTTT. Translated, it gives CASSYGGKTDTQYF.

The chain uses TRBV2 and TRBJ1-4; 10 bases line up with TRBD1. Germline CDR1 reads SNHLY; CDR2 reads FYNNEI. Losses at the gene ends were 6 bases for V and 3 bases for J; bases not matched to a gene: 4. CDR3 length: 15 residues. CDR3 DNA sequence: TGTGCCAGCAGCCGGGACAGGGGCCCTAATGAAAAACTGTTTTTT. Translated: CASSRDRGPNEKLFF. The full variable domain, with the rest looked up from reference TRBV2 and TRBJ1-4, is EPEVTQTPSHQVTQMGQEVILRCVPISNHLYFYWYRQILGQKVEFLVSFYNNEISEKSEIFDDQFSVERPDGSNFTLKIRSTKLEDSAMYFCASSRDRGPNEKLFFGSGTQLSVL.

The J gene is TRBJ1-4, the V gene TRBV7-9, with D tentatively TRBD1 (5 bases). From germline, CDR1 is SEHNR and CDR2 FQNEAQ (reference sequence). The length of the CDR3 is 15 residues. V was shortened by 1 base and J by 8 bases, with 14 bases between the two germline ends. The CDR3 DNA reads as TGTGCCAGCAGCTTAGGGGAGGGGATCAACGAAAAACTGTTTTTT. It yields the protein CASSLGEGINEKLFF.

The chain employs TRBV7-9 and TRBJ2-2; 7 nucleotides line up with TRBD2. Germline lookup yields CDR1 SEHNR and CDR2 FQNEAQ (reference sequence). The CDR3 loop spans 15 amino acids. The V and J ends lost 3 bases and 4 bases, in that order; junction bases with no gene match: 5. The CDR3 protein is CASSFLGGITGELFF. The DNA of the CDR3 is TGTGCCAGCAGCTTTTTGGGGGGGATCACCGGGGAGCTGTTTTTT.

DNA of the CDR3: TGTGCCAGCAGCTTAGCGGGTGCAGATACGCAGTATTTT. Its protein product is CASSLAGADTQYF. V and J are TRBV11-2 and TRBJ2-3; D is unclear. Germline assignment: CDR1 SGHAT and CDR2 FQNNGV. The V and J ends lost 1 base and 4 bases respectively, with 6 bases between them. This CDR3 contains 13 residues.

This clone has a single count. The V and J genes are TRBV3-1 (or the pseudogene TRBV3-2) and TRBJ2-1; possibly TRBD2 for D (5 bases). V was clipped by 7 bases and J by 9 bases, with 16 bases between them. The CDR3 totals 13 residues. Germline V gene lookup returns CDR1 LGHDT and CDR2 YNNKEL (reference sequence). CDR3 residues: CASKSGVETEQFF. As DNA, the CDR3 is TGTGCCAGCAAGTCCGGGGTTGAGACTGAGCAGTTCTTC.

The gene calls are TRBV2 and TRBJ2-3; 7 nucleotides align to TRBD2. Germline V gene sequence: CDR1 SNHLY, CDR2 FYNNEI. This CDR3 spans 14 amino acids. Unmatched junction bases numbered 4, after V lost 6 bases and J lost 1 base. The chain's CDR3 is CASRGLFRTDTQYF. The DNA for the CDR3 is TGTGCCAGCAGGGGACTATTCCGCACAGATACGCAGTATTTT.

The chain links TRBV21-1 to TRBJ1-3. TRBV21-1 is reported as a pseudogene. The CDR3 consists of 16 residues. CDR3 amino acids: CASSKARGGTGNTIYF. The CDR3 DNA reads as TGTGCCAGCAGCAAAGCGCGAGGAGGGACCGGAAACACCATATATTTT.

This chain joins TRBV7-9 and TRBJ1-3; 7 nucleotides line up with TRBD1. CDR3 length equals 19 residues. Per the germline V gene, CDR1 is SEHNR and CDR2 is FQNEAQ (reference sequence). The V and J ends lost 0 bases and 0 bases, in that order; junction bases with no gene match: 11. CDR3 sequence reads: CASSLARDRVEISGNTIYF. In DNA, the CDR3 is TGTGCCAGCAGCTTAGCCAGAGACAGGGTGGAAATCTCTGGAAACACCATATATTTT.

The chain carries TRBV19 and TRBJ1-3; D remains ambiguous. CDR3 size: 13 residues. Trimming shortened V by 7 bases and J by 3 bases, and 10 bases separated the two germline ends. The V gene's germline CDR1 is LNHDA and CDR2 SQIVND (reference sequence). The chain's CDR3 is CASKVRLGNTIYF. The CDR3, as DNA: TGTGCCAGTAAAGTCAGGCTTGGAAACACCATATATTTT.

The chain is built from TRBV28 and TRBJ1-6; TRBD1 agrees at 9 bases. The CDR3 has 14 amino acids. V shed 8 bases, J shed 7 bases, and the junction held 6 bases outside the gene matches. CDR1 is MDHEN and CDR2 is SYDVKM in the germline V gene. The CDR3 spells CASDIGQGNSPLHF. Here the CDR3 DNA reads TGTGCCAGCGACATCGGACAGGGGAATTCACCCCTCCACTTT.

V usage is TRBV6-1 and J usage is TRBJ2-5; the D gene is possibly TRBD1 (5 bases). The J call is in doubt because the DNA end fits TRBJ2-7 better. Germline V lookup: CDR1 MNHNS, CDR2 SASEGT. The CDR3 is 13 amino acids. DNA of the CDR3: TGTGCCAGCAGTGAGACAGTATTCTACGAGCAGTACTTC. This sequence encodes CASSETVFYEQYF.

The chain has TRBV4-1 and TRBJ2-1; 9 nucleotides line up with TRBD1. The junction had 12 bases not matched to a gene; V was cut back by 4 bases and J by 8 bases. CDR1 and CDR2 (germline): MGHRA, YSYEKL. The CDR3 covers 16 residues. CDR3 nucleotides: TGCGCCAGCAGCCGAGGCGGGACAGGGTATGGGGATGAGCAGTTCTTC. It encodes CASSRGGTGYGDEQFF.

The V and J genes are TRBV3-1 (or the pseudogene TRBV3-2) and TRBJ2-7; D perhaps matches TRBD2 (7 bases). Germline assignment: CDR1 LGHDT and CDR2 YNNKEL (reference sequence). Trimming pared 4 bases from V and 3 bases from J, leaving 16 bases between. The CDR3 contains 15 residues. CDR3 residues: CASSPQGGGLYEQYF. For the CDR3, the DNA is TGTGCCAGCAGCCCTCAAGGGGGGGGGCTCTACGAGCAGTACTTC.

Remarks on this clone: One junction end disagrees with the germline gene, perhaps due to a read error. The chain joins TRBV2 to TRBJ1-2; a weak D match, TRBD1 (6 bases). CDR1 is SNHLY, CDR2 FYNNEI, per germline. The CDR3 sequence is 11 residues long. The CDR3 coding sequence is TGTGCCAGCAGTGAAGCCTGGACAGCGATATTC. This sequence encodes CASSEAWTAIF. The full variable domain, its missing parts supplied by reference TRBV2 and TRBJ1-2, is EPEVTQTPSHQVTQMGQEVILRCVPISNHLYFYWYRQILGQKVEFLVSFYNNEISEKSEIFDDQFSVERPDGSNFTLKIRSTKLEDSAMYFCASSEAWTAIFGSGTRLTVV.

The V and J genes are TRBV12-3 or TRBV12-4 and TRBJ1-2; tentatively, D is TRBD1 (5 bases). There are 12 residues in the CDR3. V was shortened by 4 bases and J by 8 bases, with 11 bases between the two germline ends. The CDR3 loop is CASSSGGEGYTF. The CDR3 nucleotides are TGTGCCAGCAGTTCGGGGGGTGAGGGCTACACCTTC.

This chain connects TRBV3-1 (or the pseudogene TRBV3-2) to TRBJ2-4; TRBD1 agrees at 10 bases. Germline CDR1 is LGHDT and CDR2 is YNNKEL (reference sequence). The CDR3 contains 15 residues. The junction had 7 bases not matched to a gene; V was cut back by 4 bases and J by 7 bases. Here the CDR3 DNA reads TGTGCCAGCAGCCCGGACAGGGGGTTTTGGAACATTCAGTACTTC. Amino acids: CASSPDRGFWNIQYF.

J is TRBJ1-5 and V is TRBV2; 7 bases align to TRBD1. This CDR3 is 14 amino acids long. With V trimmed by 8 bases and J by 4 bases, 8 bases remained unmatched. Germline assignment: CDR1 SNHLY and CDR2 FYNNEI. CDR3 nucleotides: TGTGCCAGCGCCGGGACAGTGAGAAATCAGCCCCAGCATTTT. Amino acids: CASAGTVRNQPQHF.

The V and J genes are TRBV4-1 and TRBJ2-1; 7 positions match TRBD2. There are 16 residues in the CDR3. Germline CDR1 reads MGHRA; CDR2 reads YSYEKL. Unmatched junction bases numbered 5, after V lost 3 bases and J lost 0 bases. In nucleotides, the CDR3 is TGCGCCAGCAGCCACCGAGGGACTAACTCCTACAATGAGCAGTTCTTC. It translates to CASSHRGTNSYNEQFF.

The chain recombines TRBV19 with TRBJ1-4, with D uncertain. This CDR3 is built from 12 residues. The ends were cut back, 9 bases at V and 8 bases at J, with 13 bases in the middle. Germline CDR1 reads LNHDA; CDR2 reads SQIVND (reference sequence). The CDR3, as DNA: TGTGCCAGCGGGAGAGGAGGAGAAAAACTGTTTTTT. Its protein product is CASGRGGEKLFF.

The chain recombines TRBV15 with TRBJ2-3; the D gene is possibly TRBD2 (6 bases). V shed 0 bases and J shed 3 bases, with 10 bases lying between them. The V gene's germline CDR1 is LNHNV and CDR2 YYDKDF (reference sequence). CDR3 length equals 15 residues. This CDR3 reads CATSRERGTTDTQYF. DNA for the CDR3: TGTGCCACCAGCAGAGAACGGGGGACTACAGATACGCAGTATTTT. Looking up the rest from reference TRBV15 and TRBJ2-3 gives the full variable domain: DAMVIQNPRYQVTQFGKPVTLSCSQTLNHNVMYWYQQKSSQAPKLLFHYYDKDFNNEADTPDNFQSRRPNTSFCFLDIRSPGLGDTAMYLCATSRERGTTDTQYFGPGTRLTVL.

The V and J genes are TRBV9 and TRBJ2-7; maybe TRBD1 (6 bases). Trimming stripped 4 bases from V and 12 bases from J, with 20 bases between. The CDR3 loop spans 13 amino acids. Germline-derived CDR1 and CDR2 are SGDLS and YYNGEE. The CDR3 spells CASSPRTDAKLYF. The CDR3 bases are TGTGCCAGCAGCCCGCGGACAGACGCTAAATTGTACTTC. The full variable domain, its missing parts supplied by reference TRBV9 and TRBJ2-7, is DSGVTQTPKHLITATGQRVTLRCSPRSGDLSVYWYQQSLDQGLQFLIQYYNGEERAKGNILERFSAQQFPDLHSELNLSSLELGDSALYFCASSPRTDAKLYFGPGTRLTVT.

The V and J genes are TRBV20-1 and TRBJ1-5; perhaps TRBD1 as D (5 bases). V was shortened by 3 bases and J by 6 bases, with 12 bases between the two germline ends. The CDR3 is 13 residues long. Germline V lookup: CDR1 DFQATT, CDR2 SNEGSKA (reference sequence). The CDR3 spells CSASRGGGQPQHF. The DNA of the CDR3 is TGCAGTGCTAGTCGGGGGGGTGGTCAGCCCCAGCATTTT.

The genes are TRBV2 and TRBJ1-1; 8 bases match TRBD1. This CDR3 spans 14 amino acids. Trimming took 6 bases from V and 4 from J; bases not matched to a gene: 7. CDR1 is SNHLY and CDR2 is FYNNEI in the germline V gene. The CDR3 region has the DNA TGTGCCAGCAGAATTCTACAGGGGGGCACTGAAGCTTTCTTT. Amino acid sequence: CASRILQGGTEAFF.

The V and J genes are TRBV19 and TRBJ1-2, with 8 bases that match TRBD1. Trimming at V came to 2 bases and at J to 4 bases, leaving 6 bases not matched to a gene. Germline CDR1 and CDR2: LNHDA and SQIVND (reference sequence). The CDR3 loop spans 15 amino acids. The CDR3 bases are TGTGCCAGTAGTATAATGGGGACAGGCCTCTATGGCTACACCTTC. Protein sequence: CASSIMGTGLYGYTF. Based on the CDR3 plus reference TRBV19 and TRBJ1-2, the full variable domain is DGGITQSPKYLFRKEGQNVTLSCEQNLNHDAMYWYRQDPGQGLRLIYYSQIVNDFQKGDIAEGYSVSREKKESFPLTVTSAQKNPTAFYLCASSIMGTGLYGYTFGSGTRLTVV.